The 12 T cell receptor beta chains in this list originate from one sample, sequenced in a study of molecular identifiers for immune sequencing clone quantification. TCRdb fed the PCR reads into MiXCR, producing one record per CDR3 protein. The data show about 630,000 distinct CDR3 sequences, around 25% seen once. Sequencing used naive CD8+ T cells from blood, with Jurkat cell RNA spiked in. As for subset: FACS-sorted CD8+CD4-CCR7+CD45RA+ naive T cells. These receptors all come from a human donor in good health. Some libraries in this study had Jurkat cell RNA spiked in.

In this sample, this clonotype turned up many times. The rearrangement joins TRBV27 to TRBJ1-1; 10 bases match TRBD1. This CDR3 is built from 18 residues. Germline assignment: CDR1 MNHEY and CDR2 SMNVEV (reference sequence). V lost 4 bases and J lost 1; bases outside the gene matches: 12. CDR3 in amino acids: CASSSFPQGQGPNTEAFF. The CDR3 DNA is TGTGCCAGCAGTTCCTTCCCCCAGGGACAGGGGCCGAACACTGAAGCTTTCTTT.

The gene calls are TRBV27 and TRBJ2-1; 8 nucleotides align to TRBD1. J was trimmed by 8 bases and V by 6 bases; bases with no gene match: 9. CDR1 MNHEY and CDR2 SMNVEV come from the germline V gene (reference sequence). The CDR3 totals 14 residues. The CDR3 loop is CASSLQGEDDEQFF. In nucleotides, the CDR3 is TGTGCCAGCAGCTTACAGGGGGAGGATGATGAGCAGTTCTTC.

The J gene is TRBJ1-5, the V gene TRBV19; D call uncertain. The CDR3 length is 17 residues. CDR1 and CDR2 from the germline V gene are LNHDA and SQIVND (reference sequence). The ends were cut back, 2 bases at V and 1 base at J, with 15 bases in the middle. In DNA, the CDR3 is TGTGCCAGTAGTATATTGGCAGACCTATCGAGCAATCAGCCCCAGCATTTT. This gives the protein CASSILADLSSNQPQHF.

This clonotype has only a few counts. A read error may account for a junction end that differs from germline. The rearrangement links TRBV12-3 or TRBV12-4 to TRBJ2-2, with D tentatively TRBD2 (6 bases). There are 12 residues in the CDR3. CDR3 amino acids: CASSPNTGGLFF. CDR3 bases: TGTGCCAGCAGCCCCAACACCGGGGGGCTGTTTTTT.

There are a few counts of this clonotype. CDR3 nucleotide sequence: TGTGCCAGCAGCTTAGGGCCGGGGGGCTACCCGACCTACGAGCAGTACTTC. As protein: CASSLGPGGYPTYEQYF. The rearrangement joins TRBV7-9 to TRBJ2-7; weak D call: TRBD2 (7 bases). Germline V gene sequence: CDR1 SEHNR, CDR2 FQNEAQ (reference sequence). This CDR3 is built from 17 residues. Deletions cut 1 base from V and 2 bases from J, with 18 bases between.

DNA for the CDR3: TGTGCCAGCAGTAGAGGGACTAGCGGAGGGAATGAGCAGTTCTTC. Protein product: CASSRGTSGGNEQFF. This chain links TRBV7-8 with TRBJ2-1, with TRBD2 matching 11 bases. CDR1 is SGHVS, CDR2 FQNEAQ, per germline. The V segment lost 6 bases and the J segment 7 bases; nucleotides outside the gene matches: 8. The length of the CDR3 is 15 residues.

This clonotype has a handful of counts. A read error may produce the germline difference seen at one junction end. The chain has TRBV19 and TRBJ2-3; tentative D call: TRBD2 (5 bases). This CDR3 is built from 14 residues. Germline lookup yields CDR1 LNHDA and CDR2 SQIVND (reference sequence). In nucleotides, the CDR3 is TGTGCTAGTAGTATAGTAGGAGGCACAGCTACGCAGTATTTT. Amino acids: CASSIVGGTATQYF.

On this clonotype itself: This clone may be a read error of a much larger clone one base away. In this CDR3 the conserved last residue, phenylalanine or tryptophan, is missing, so a read error is likely. The chain recombines TRBV12-3 or TRBV12-4 with TRBJ2-3; TRBD2 agrees at 11 bases. With V trimmed by 5 bases and J by 6 bases, 7 bases remained unmatched. The CDR3 has 15 residues. CDR3 nucleotide sequence: TGTGCCAGCAGTCCCTCACTAGCGGGAGTGGATACGCAGTATCTT. It specifies CASSPSLAGVDTQYL.

The V and J genes are TRBV28 and TRBJ1-1; TRBD1 matches at 7 bases. The germline V gene has CDR1 MDHEN and CDR2 SYDVKM. The CDR3 has 14 residues. V lost 4 bases, J lost 4 bases, and 6 bases stayed unmatched. CDR3 DNA sequence: TGTGCCAGCAGTTCAGGGGGAGGGGGCACTGAAGCTTTCTTT. Translated: CASSSGGGGTEAFF. Full variable domain (missing parts from reference TRBV28 and TRBJ1-1): DVKVTQSSRYLVKRTGEKVFLECVQDMDHENMFWYRQDPGLGLRLIYFSYDVKMKEKGDIPEGYSVSREKKERFSLILESASTNQTSMYLCASSSGGGGTEAFFGQGTRLTVV.

This clonotype was seen more than once but under ten times. The rearrangement links TRBV6-2 or TRBV6-3 to TRBJ2-7, with TRBD2 matching over 8 bases. CDR1 is MNHEY, CDR2 SVGEGT, per germline. V was pared by 0 bases and J by 5 bases, with 3 bases of the junction left unmatched. The CDR3 extends over 14 amino acids. The CDR3 here is CASSYSSGANEQYF. The CDR3 bases are TGTGCCAGCAGTTACTCTAGCGGGGCAAACGAGCAGTACTTC.

Concerning this clonotype: This may come from a read error, since a much larger clone is one base off. V gene TRBV5-1 combines with J gene TRBJ2-7; D is perhaps TRBD2 (6 bases). The V end was cut by 3 bases, the J end by 2 bases, with 12 bases between. CDR1 is SGHRS, CDR2 YFSETQ, per germline. This CDR3 has 14 amino acids. The CDR3 DNA is TGCGCCAGCAGCTGTTCTAGCGCTGCCTACGAGCAGTACTTC. Encoded protein: CASSCSSAAYEQYF.

In its sample, this clonotype was seen many times. The rearrangement joins TRBV20-1 to TRBJ2-7; D call uncertain. There are 15 residues in the CDR3. Germline CDR1 and CDR2: DFQATT and SNEGSKA (reference sequence). Trimming pared 0 bases from V and 0 bases from J, leaving 12 bases between. The CDR3 DNA reads as TGCAGTGCTAGAGATCCCGAAAAAAGCTCCTACGAGCAGTACTTC. Residues: CSARDPEKSSYEQYF.